The clone carrying this TCR beta chain was seen more than once but under ten times. Its specificity is not known. This entry is derived from a study of vaccination and CD4 T cells after COVID-19. For the study at large: Sampling that followed vaccination took place a median around 70 days after dose two, within a range of 14 to 241. From HCoV-229E, HCoV-OC43, HCoV-NL63 and SARS-CoV-2, overlapping spike peptides were used to stimulate the cells.

The V end lost 3 bases, the J end lost 8 bases, and 16 bases lay between the germline ends. Germline V gene sequence: CDR1 SGHAT, CDR2 FQDESV (reference sequence). The CDR3 loop spans 14 amino acids. The Oncomine TCR Beta short-read assay was applied to DNA of cultured CD4+ T cells. TCRdb ran MiXCR on the PCR reads and lists one entry per CDR3 protein. This table holds over 10,000 distinct CDR3 sequences, roughly 30% found once. Treatment meaning: approximately nine-day PBMC culture with coronavirus spike peptide pools or control peptides (ViraFEST assay). Dates of positive PCR ran from March to December 2020, before US Alpha, Beta and Delta variants.

Sequencing was carried out using CD4+ T cells from blood, cultured in vitro. This TCR was recovered from a human donor who had recovered from COVID-19. V usage is TRBV11-1 and J usage is TRBJ1-1, with D maybe TRBD1 (6 bases). CDR3 sequence: CASSFQRWGTEAFF. The CDR3 region has the DNA TGTGCCAGCAGCTTCCAACGCTGGGGGACAGAAGCTTTCTTT.